Listed below are T cell receptor beta chains from one sample, sequenced in a study of OX40 agonist ivuxolimab in advanced cancers. The protocol was immunoSEQ multiplex PCR, while the TCRdb copy is restricted to in-frame clones and leaves out a portion. Of about 70,000 clones detected, more than 75% appear once; the ten largest clones hold 4.5% to 6%. The specimen was CD4+ or CD8+ T cells sorted from blood, collected in a trial of the OX40 agonist ivuxolimab. These receptors were obtained from an adult with an advanced solid tumor such as melanoma, head and neck, liver or kidney cancer. Each CDR3 is given with its conserved first and last residue. D genes are given only for firm matches. Not all rows give a size; the values are once, few, many and, for expanded clones, a class.

size,D,J,V,DNA,CDR3
NA,TRBD1,TRBJ2-2,TRBV27,TGTGCCAGCAGTTTAAGGGGACGGGGACAGGGAATGTTGATCGGGGAGCTGTTTTTT,CASSLRGRGQGMLIGELFF
NA,NA,TRBJ1-4,TRBV4-2,TGTGCCAGCAGCCAAGATGGAGGGGCTCCTAATGAAAAACTGTTTTTT,CASSQDGGAPNEKLFF
once,TRBD1,TRBJ1-2,TRBV13,TGTGCCAGCAGCTCCACAGGGGCGGGAGGCTACACCTTC,CASSSTGAGGYTF
once,NA,TRBJ1-5,TRBV19,TGTGCCAGTTCCGGGACAACCTTCTATAGCAATCAGCCCCAGCATTTT,CASSGTTFYSNQPQHF
once,NA,TRBJ1-2,TRBV6-5,TGTGCCAGCAGGCTAGACAGGAACTATGGCTACACCTTC,CASRLDRNYGYTF
NA,TRBD2,TRBJ2-7,TRBV5-1,TGCGCCAGCAGCTTGGCCTATCGCGGACTAGCGGGAGTGAAATACGAGCAGTACTTC,CASSLAYRGLAGVKYEQYF
NA,NA,TRBJ1-2,TRBV5-1,TGCGCCAGCAGCTTGGAACGTAGGGAAGGCTACACCTTC,CASSLERREGYTF
NA,NA,TRBJ1-2,TRBV21-1,TGTGCCAGCGGGGGCCAGCCAGACTACACCTTC,CASGGQPDYTF
NA,TRBD2,TRBJ2-1,TRBV2,TGTGCCAGCAGTGAAAGTCTTAGCGGGGAGGACAATGAGCAGTTCTTC,CASSESLSGEDNEQFF
NA,TRBD1,TRBJ2-1,TRBV2,TGTGCCAGCAGGCCACCGGGACAGATCCACAATGAGCAGTTCTTC,CASRPPGQIHNEQFF
NA,NA,TRBJ2-6,TRBV6-5,TGTGCCAGCAGTTACCGGAGCTCTGGGGCCAACGTCCTGACTTTC,CASSYRSSGANVLTF
NA,NA,TRBJ1-1,TRBV4-2,TGTGCCAGCAGCCAAGCCCTAAGGGGGAAACTCCTCCTCACTGAAGCTTTCTTT,CASSQALRGKLLLTEAFF
NA,NA,TRBJ2-2,TRBV27,TGTGCCAGCAGTTTACAGTACGGGGAGCTGTTTTTT,CASSLQYGELFF
NA,NA,TRBJ1-2,TRBV7-2,TGTGCCAGCAGCTCCCCCCCCGGTAATCTCTATGGCTACACCTTC,CASSSPPGNLYGYTF
few,NA,TRBJ2-1,TRBV7-2,TGTGCCAGCAGCCGTCGGGGGTCTCGTGAGCAGTTCTTC,CASSRRGSREQFF
NA,TRBD2,TRBJ2-5,TRBV5-1,TGCGCCAGCAGCTCGGGACTAGCGGGGGCGGAGACCCAGTACTTC,CASSSGLAGAETQYF
NA,NA,TRBJ1-1,TRBV9,TGTGCCAGCAGCCGGGACGGAAACACTGAAGCTTTCTTT,CASSRDGNTEAFF
NA,TRBD1,TRBJ1-2,TRBV5-1,TGCGCCAGCAGCACGACAGGGGGCAAGGGCTATGGCTACACCTTC,CASSTTGGKGYGYTF
NA,TRBD1,TRBJ2-7,TRBV18,TGTGCCAGCTCACCCCTTGGACAGGGAGGTGAGCAGTACTTC,CASSPLGQGGEQYF
NA,NA,TRBJ1-1,TRBV7-2,TGTGCCAGCAGCGAAGGAAGGGTTATAACTGAAGCTTTCTTT,CASSEGRVITEAFF
NA,TRBD1,TRBJ2-2,TRBV7-9,TGTGCCAGCAGCTTAGAGACAGGGGTGAACACCGGGGAGCTGTTTTTT,CASSLETGVNTGELFF
few,NA,TRBJ1-2,TRBV5-6,TGTGCCAGCAGCTTGGAGCAGGGAGCTGGCTACACCTTC,CASSLEQGAGYTF
NA,NA,TRBJ2-1,TRBV7-2,TGTGCCAGCAGCTTACAGTCCGGTTACAATGAGCAGTTCTTC,CASSLQSGYNEQFF
NA,NA,TRBJ2-7,TRBV27,TGTGCCAGCAGTTTGGTACAATCCTACGAGCAGTACTTC,CASSLVQSYEQYF
NA,NA,TRBJ2-1,TRBV5-1,TGCGCCAGCAGCTTGGGAAGAGGGGAGTTTATCGACAATGAGCAGTTCTTC,CASSLGRGEFIDNEQFF
NA,NA,TRBJ2-1,TRBV2,TGTGCCAGCAGTGAAGATACCATCAATGAGCAGTTCTTC,CASSEDTINEQFF
once,NA,TRBJ2-7,TRBV6-5,TGTGCCAGCACCCCACAGGCACCCTCCTACGAGCAGTACTTC,CASTPQAPSYEQYF
NA,NA,TRBJ1-2,TRBV7-3,TGTGCCAGCAGCTTGAATCCCGGGTCCGGGGTCCATGGCTACACCTTC,CASSLNPGSGVHGYTF
NA,NA,TRBJ1-3,TRBV7-6,TGTGCCAGCAGCTCGAGACCCCCAGGGGCTGGAAACACCATATATTTT,CASSSRPPGAGNTIYF
NA,NA,TRBJ1-5,TRBV27,TGTGCCAGCAGTCCTGGGCCCCTGAGGGGACCCCAGCATTTT,CASSPGPLRGPQHF